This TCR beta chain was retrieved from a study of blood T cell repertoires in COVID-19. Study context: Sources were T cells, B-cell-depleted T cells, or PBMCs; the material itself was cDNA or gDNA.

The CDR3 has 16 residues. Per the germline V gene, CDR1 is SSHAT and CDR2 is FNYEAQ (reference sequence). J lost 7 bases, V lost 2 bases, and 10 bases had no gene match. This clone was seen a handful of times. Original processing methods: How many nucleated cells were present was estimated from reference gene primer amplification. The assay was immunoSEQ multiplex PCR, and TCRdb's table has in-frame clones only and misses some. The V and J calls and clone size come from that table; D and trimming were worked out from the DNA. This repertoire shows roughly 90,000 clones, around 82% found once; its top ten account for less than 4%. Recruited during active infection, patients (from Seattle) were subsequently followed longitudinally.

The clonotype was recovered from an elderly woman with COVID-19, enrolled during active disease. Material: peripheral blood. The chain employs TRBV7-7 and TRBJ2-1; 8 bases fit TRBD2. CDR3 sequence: CASSLTPGLGLNEQFF. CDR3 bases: TGTGCCAGCAGCTTAACACCGGGACTAGGTTTGAATGAGCAGTTCTTC.